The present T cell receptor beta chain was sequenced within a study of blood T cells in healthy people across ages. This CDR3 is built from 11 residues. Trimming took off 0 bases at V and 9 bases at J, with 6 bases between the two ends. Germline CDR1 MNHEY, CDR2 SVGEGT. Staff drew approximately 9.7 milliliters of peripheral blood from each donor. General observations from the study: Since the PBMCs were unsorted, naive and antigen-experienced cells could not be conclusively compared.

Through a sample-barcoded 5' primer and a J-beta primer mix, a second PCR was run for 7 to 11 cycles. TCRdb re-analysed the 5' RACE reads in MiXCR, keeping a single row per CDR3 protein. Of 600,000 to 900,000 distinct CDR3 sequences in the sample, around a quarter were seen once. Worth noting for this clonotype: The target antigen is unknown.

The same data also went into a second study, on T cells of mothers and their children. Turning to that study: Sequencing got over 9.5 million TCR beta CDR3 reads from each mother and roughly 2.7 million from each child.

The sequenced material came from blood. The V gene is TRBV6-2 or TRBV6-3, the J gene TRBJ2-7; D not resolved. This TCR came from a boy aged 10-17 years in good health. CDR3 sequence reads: CASSYSAGQYF. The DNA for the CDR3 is TGTGCCAGCAGTTACTCGGCCGGGCAGTACTTC.